These 31 T cell receptor beta chains were sequenced from one sample in a study of blood T cell repertoires in COVID-19. Produced via immunoSEQ multiplex PCR; TCRdb's table is partial and in-frame only. The sample comprises under 250,000 clones, more than 75% of which are singletons, and 1.5% to 2% rests with the top ten. The sample was PBMCs or T cells enriched from blood (not recorded which). The receptors were gathered from a man aged 35-49 years who had recovered from COVID-19.

The V and J genes are TRBV15 and TRBJ1-5, with 7 bases that match TRBD1. With V trimmed by 5 bases and J by 4 bases, 8 bases remained unmatched. This CDR3 region has 15 residues. CDR1 LNHNV and CDR2 YYDKDF come from the germline V gene (reference sequence). CDR3 protein: CATSGWQGVNQPQHF. The CDR3 nucleotides read TGTGCCACCAGCGGGTGGCAGGGGGTAAATCAGCCCCAGCATTTT.

The chain employs TRBV12-3 or TRBV12-4 and TRBJ1-1; perhaps TRBD1 as D (5 bases). V was cut by 5 bases and J by 1 base, with 8 bases left in between. This CDR3 region has 13 residues. CDR3 sequence (DNA): TGTGCCAGCAGTATGACAGAGAACACTGAAGCTTTCTTT. Translated, it gives CASSMTENTEAFF.

The chain couples TRBV5-4 to TRBJ1-2, with D unresolved. Germline V gene data show CDR1 as SGHNT and CDR2 as YYREEE (reference sequence). V gave up 0 bases and J gave up 3 bases, with 12 bases separating them. The CDR3 sequence is 15 residues long. The CDR3 region is CASSLVFYGDYGYTF. The CDR3 DNA reads as TGTGCCAGCAGCTTGGTATTCTACGGAGACTATGGCTACACCTTC.

This chain joins TRBV1 and TRBJ1-2; no DNA check was done on the table's D call, TRBD1. TRBV1 is a recognized pseudogene. The CDR3 is 18 residues long. In DNA form, the CDR3 reads TGCACCAGCAGCCAAGATCCCCTATACAGGGTTTATGACTATGGCTACACCTTC. This gives the protein CTSSQDPLYRVYDYGYTF.

The V and J genes are TRBV7-9 and TRBJ2-1; D perhaps matches TRBD2 (5 bases). The CDR3 is 14 amino acids. V lost 3 bases to trimming and J lost 4 bases, with 10 bases between them. Germline V gives CDR1 SEHNR, CDR2 FQNEAQ (reference sequence). In DNA form, the CDR3 reads TGTGCCAGCAGCTTCGCTAGCTCGTACAATGAGCAGTTCTTC. It translates to CASSFASSYNEQFF.

The V call is TRBV7-6, the J call TRBJ1-6; D gene uncertain. This CDR3 contains 13 residues. Germline CDR1 reads SGHVS; CDR2 reads FNYEAQ. Trimming pared 5 bases from V and 6 bases from J, leaving 8 bases between. The CDR3 DNA sequence: TGTGCCAGCAGCCTACTGATTAATTCACCCCTCCACTTT. Translating gives CASSLLINSPLHF.

In its sample, this clone was seen once. The V gene is TRBV5-8, the J gene TRBJ2-7; 9 bases are shared with TRBD2. The germline CDR1 and CDR2 sequences are SGHTS and YDEGEE. After removal of 0 bases from V and 6 bases from J, the junction contained 10 bases not matched to a gene. CDR3 size: 16 residues. This chain's CDR3 is CASSLAWLAGEGEQYF. CDR3 nucleotide sequence: TGTGCCAGCAGCTTGGCTTGGTTAGCGGGAGAGGGCGAGCAGTACTTC.

This rearrangement joins TRBV28 to TRBJ1-6; TRBD1 matches at 9 bases. Germline V gene sequence: CDR1 MDHEN, CDR2 SYDVKM. This CDR3 region has 15 residues. The V gene end was trimmed by 5 bases and the J gene end by 9 bases; junction bases not matched to a gene: 8. The CDR3 loop reads CASSAPGQGGSPLHF. CDR3 coding DNA: TGTGCCAGCAGTGCACCGGGACAGGGAGGTTCACCCCTCCACTTT.

This chain joins TRBV6-5 and TRBJ2-1, with TRBD2 matching 9 bases. Germline lookup yields CDR1 MNHEY and CDR2 SVGAGI. The CDR3 covers 15 residues. V dropped 5 bases and J dropped 9; count of bases not matched to a gene: 11. DNA for the CDR3: TGTGCCAGCAGTCGAAAAGCGGGGGGATCCGGTGAGCAGTTCTTC. Translating it yields CASSRKAGGSGEQFF.

This clone was seen just once. The chain joins TRBV5-4 to TRBJ2-1; D call uncertain. Trimming pared 3 bases from V and 2 bases from J, leaving 9 bases between. CDR3 length equals 14 residues. Germline V gives CDR1 SGHNT, CDR2 YYREEE (reference sequence). The CDR3 DNA follows: TGTGCCAGCAGCTCCTGGGCCGCCTACAATGAGCAGTTCTTC. It specifies CASSSWAAYNEQFF.

This clone was seen a single time. The chain employs TRBV2 and TRBJ1-6; D is possibly TRBD1 (6 bases). V gave up 1 base and J gave up 10 bases, with 14 bases separating them. CDR1 is SNHLY, CDR2 FYNNEI, per germline. This CDR3 spans 15 amino acids. CDR3 DNA: TGTGCCAGCAGTGAAGTACCAGGGGTGCAATCACCCCTCCACTTT. Translation gives CASSEVPGVQSPLHF.

This clone appeared a single time. The chain has TRBV7-8 and TRBJ2-1; D perhaps matches TRBD2 (6 bases). Germline lookup yields CDR1 SGHVS and CDR2 FQNEAQ. The V end was cut by 5 bases, the J end by 1 base, with 12 bases between. The CDR3 is 15 amino acids. The CDR3 coding sequence is TGTGCCAGCAGCCGCACTAGCAATTCCTACAATGAGCAGTTCTTC. Its translation: CASSRTSNSYNEQFF.

In regard to this clone: In the same sample, other DNA sequences code for this CDR3. The rearrangement joins TRBV5-1 to TRBJ1-1; no reliable D call. The CDR3 runs to 14 residues. Germline V lookup: CDR1 SGHRS, CDR2 YFSETQ. V shed 0 bases and J shed 1 base, with 7 bases lying between them. This CDR3 reads CASSLGQENTEAFF. CDR3 nucleotide sequence: TGCGCCAGCAGCTTGGGTCAGGAGAACACTGAAGCTTTCTTT.

The V gene is TRBV21-1, the J gene TRBJ2-1; TRBD2, as called in the table, went unchecked against the DNA. TRBV21-1 is shown as a pseudogene. This CDR3 contains 18 residues. This CDR3 is CASSPKPPGLAGMNEQFF. CDR3 bases: TGTGCCAGCAGCCCTAAACCCCCGGGACTAGCGGGAATGAATGAGCAGTTCTTC.

V and J are TRBV6-2 or TRBV6-3 and TRBJ2-7; TRBD1 aligns across 11 bases. Per the germline V gene, CDR1 is MNHEY and CDR2 is SVGEGT. The J segment lost 4 bases and the V segment lost 1 base, leaving 6 bases of the junction unmatched. The CDR3 covers 16 residues. The CDR3 region has the DNA TGTGCCAGCAGTTACTTTGGACAGGGGGCCCTTTACGAGCAGTACTTC. This gives the protein CASSYFGQGALYEQYF.

This sequence joins TRBV29-1 and TRBJ2-3; D is possibly TRBD2 (6 bases). Germline V gene lookup returns CDR1 SQVTM and CDR2 ANQGSEA. The CDR3 covers 16 residues. Trimming stripped 6 bases from V and 3 bases from J, with 22 bases between. CDR3 amino acids: CSVEVKGTRTTDTQYF. Here the CDR3 DNA reads TGCAGCGTCGAGGTGAAAGGGACTCGAACAACAGATACGCAGTATTTT.

The chain has TRBV6-5 and TRBJ2-7, with 9 nucleotides matching TRBD1. The J segment lost 2 bases and the V segment lost 2 bases, leaving 1 base of the junction unmatched. The CDR3 length is 14 residues. The germline CDR1 and CDR2 sequences are MNHEY and SVGAGI. In DNA, the CDR3 is TGTGCCAGCAGTTACGGGACAGGGCCCTACGAGCAGTACTTC. Amino acid sequence: CASSYGTGPYEQYF.

The J gene is TRBJ1-1, the V gene TRBV30; D is undetermined. The CDR3 loop spans 11 amino acids. V was pared by 0 bases and J by 11 bases, with 10 bases between. Looked up from germline, CDR1 is GTSNPN and CDR2 is SVGIG (reference sequence). CDR3 sequence: CAWSVRGDAFF. For the CDR3, the DNA is TGTGCCTGGAGTGTACGGGGAGACGCTTTCTTT.

The genes are TRBV2 and TRBJ1-6, with a possible D match to TRBD1 (5 bases). The CDR3 covers 14 residues. V lost 0 bases and J lost 10, with 10 bases in between. From germline, CDR1 is SNHLY and CDR2 FYNNEI. The CDR3 sequence: CASSEAGWGSPLHF. The CDR3 DNA reads as TGTGCCAGCAGTGAAGCAGGGTGGGGCTCACCCCTCCACTTT.

This chain joins TRBV6-5 and TRBJ2-4; D is uncertain. V gave up 4 bases and J gave up 0 bases, with 4 bases separating them. Per germline, CDR1 MNHEY and CDR2 SVGAGI. The CDR3 runs 13 residues. The chain's CDR3 is CASSSVAKNIQYF. In DNA form, the CDR3 reads TGTGCCAGCAGTTCTGTAGCCAAAAACATTCAGTACTTC.

This sequence joins TRBV7-8 and TRBJ2-7; 8 bases map to TRBD1. There are 13 residues in the CDR3. The junction had 5 bases not matched to a gene; V was cut back by 4 bases and J by 6 bases. Germline V lookup: CDR1 SGHVS, CDR2 FQNEAQ. The chain's CDR3 is CASSYGQGSEQYF. CDR3 coding DNA: TGTGCCAGCAGCTACGGACAGGGTAGCGAGCAGTACTTC. The full variable domain, with the rest looked up from reference TRBV7-8 and TRBJ2-7, is GAGVSQSPRYKVAKRGQDVALRCDPISGHVSLFWYQQALGQGPEFLTYFQNEAQLDKSGLPSDRFFAERPEGSVSTLKIQRTQQEDSAVYLCASSYGQGSEQYFGPGTRLTVT.

This chain connects TRBV6-2 or TRBV6-3 to TRBJ1-6; D uncertain. The germline gives CDR1 MNHEY, CDR2 SVGEGT. The CDR3 runs 15 residues. V was clipped by 2 bases and J by 9 bases, with 14 bases between them. Written as DNA, the CDR3 is TGTGCCAGCAGTTACGAGGGAGGGATCCGTTCACCCCTCCACTTT. Protein product: CASSYEGGIRSPLHF.

This rearrangement joins TRBV6-6 to TRBJ2-7; D possibly corresponds to TRBD1 (5 bases). This CDR3 is 12 amino acids long. The ends were cut back, 4 bases at V and 6 bases at J, with 10 bases in the middle. Germline lookup yields CDR1 MNHNY and CDR2 SVGAGI (reference sequence). The CDR3 sequence: CASSSIQGEQYF. For the CDR3, the DNA is TGTGCCAGCAGTTCTATCCAGGGCGAGCAGTACTTC.

The rearrangement joins TRBV28 to TRBJ2-1; TRBD2 aligns across 11 bases. With V trimmed by 2 bases and J by 12 bases, 6 bases remained unmatched. In germline, CDR1 is MDHEN, CDR2 SYDVKM. The CDR3 contains 14 residues. CDR3 amino acids: CASSLRTSGRVQFF. In DNA form, the CDR3 reads TGTGCCAGCAGTTTAAGAACTAGCGGGAGAGTGCAGTTCTTC.

This rearrangement joins TRBV6-4 to TRBJ2-1; D perhaps matches TRBD2 (6 bases). The ends were cut back, 4 bases at V and 6 bases at J, with 19 bases in the middle. Germline V CDR1 and CDR2: MRHNA, SNTAGT. The CDR3 has 16 amino acids. CDR3 residues: CASSGWAGTSINEQFF. The CDR3 coding sequence is TGTGCCAGCAGTGGCTGGGCCGGGACTTCCATCAATGAGCAGTTCTTC.

The CDR3 region is CASNEDRGRRYTF. In DNA, the CDR3 is TGTGCCAGTAACGAGGACAGGGGCCGGCGCTACACCTTC. The gene calls are TRBV19 and TRBJ1-2, with 9 positions matching TRBD1. With V trimmed by 7 bases and J by 9 bases, 9 bases remained unmatched. The CDR3 loop spans 13 amino acids. The germline V gene has CDR1 LNHDA and CDR2 SQIVND (reference sequence). Using reference TRBV19 and TRBJ1-2 for the parts outside the CDR3, the full variable domain is DGGITQSPKYLFRKEGQNVTLSCEQNLNHDAMYWYRQDPGQGLRLIYYSQIVNDFQKGDIAEGYSVSREKKESFPLTVTSAQKNPTAFYLCASNEDRGRRYTFGSGTRLTVV.

The chain employs TRBV6-2 or TRBV6-3 and TRBJ2-1; TRBD2 aligns across 10 bases. V lost 0 bases to trimming and J lost 0 bases; unmatched junction nucleotides: 5. The germline V gene has CDR1 MNHEY and CDR2 SVGEGT. The CDR3 length is 18 residues. Here the CDR3 DNA reads TGTGCCAGCAGTTACTCAACTAGCGGGGTGAGCTCCTACAATGAGCAGTTCTTC. Translating gives CASSYSTSGVSSYNEQFF.

The V gene is TRBV6-1, the J gene TRBJ1-5, with 7 nucleotides matching TRBD1. Unmatched junction bases numbered 3, after V lost 2 bases and J lost 2 bases. Germline V gene lookup returns CDR1 MNHNS and CDR2 SASEGT. CDR3 length: 15 residues. The DNA of the CDR3 is TGTGCCAGCAGTGAATATCAGGGGGGCAATCAGCCCCAGCATTTT. Translating it yields CASSEYQGGNQPQHF.

The genes are TRBV3-1 (or the pseudogene TRBV3-2) and TRBJ2-7; maybe TRBD1 (5 bases). Germline CDR1 LGHDT, CDR2 YNNKEL (reference sequence). Trimming left V 3 bases short and J 6 bases short, with 18 bases between. CDR3 size: 15 residues. Written as DNA, the CDR3 is TGTGCCAGCAGCCAGTTCGACAGTCCCCATGGCGAGCAGTACTTC. Protein: CASSQFDSPHGEQYF.

This clone was recorded only once. The chain uses TRBV27 and TRBJ1-4, with D hard to call. Germline values: CDR1 MNHEY, CDR2 SMNVEV (reference sequence). The CDR3 consists of 17 residues. The V and J ends lost 1 base and 0 bases respectively, with 12 bases between them. In nucleotides, the CDR3 is TGTGCCAGCAGTTTATTCCCCCGAGAGGCAACTAATGAAAAACTGTTTTTT. This codes for CASSLFPREATNEKLFF. Drawing the rest from reference TRBV27 and TRBJ1-4, the complete variable domain is EAQVTQNPRYLITVTGKKLTVTCSQNMNHEYMSWYRQDPGLGLRQIYYSMNVEVTDKGDVPEGYKVSRKEKRNFPLILESPSPNQTSLYFCASSLFPREATNEKLFFGSGTQLSVL.

This rearrangement joins TRBV19 to TRBJ1-2, with D perhaps matching TRBD1 (6 bases). The CDR3 length is 13 residues. In germline, CDR1 is LNHDA, CDR2 SQIVND (reference sequence). V was cut by 7 bases and J by 6 bases, with 15 bases left in between. CDR3 residues: CASNDRPGDGYTF. CDR3 in DNA: TGTGCCAGTAACGACAGGCCCGGAGATGGCTACACCTTC. The full variable domain, its missing parts supplied by reference TRBV19 and TRBJ1-2, is DGGITQSPKYLFRKEGQNVTLSCEQNLNHDAMYWYRQDPGQGLRLIYYSQIVNDFQKGDIAEGYSVSREKKESFPLTVTSAQKNPTAFYLCASNDRPGDGYTFGSGTRLTVV.